The clone carrying this TCR beta chain was detected only once. The V end lost 7 bases, the J end lost 8 bases, and 23 bases lay between the germline ends. Germline CDR1 reads SNHLY; CDR2 reads FYNNEI. This CDR3 spans 16 amino acids. The data are from a study of blood T cell repertoires in COVID-19. In the study overall: Both acute and convalescent COVID-19 samples were obtained from the United States, Italy and Spain.

Authors' processing steps: Amplification with reference gene primers provided the estimates of nucleated cell counts. Sequencing used immunoSEQ multiplex PCR; TCRdb keeps in-frame clones, though not all of them. V, J and clone size were drawn from that table, and D and trimming were deduced from the DNA. The table has about 120,000 clones, approximately 90% seen once. The chain has TRBV2 and TRBJ1-4; a possible D gene is TRBD1 (5 bases). The sequence was obtained from a human donor with acute or convalescent COVID-19. The donor label of this sample is uncertain. The sequenced sample consisted of peripheral blood. The CDR3 DNA reads as TGTGCCAGCACCCCAACGGGGGGGAGGTTTGGGGAAAAACTGTTTTTT. Protein: CASTPTGGRFGEKLFF.